One and the same sample provided the 28 T cell receptor beta chains below, sequenced in a study of T cell responses to AZD1222 COVID-19 vaccine. Generated by immunoSEQ multiplex PCR, the TCRdb table keeps only in-frame clones and is missing some. The profile shows roughly 150,000 clones, 85% to 90% of them singletons. The sample here was peripheral blood, taken 28 days after the second AZD1222 dose. These receptors were taken from an adult who received the AZD1222 COVID-19 vaccine.

The rearrangement links TRBV11-2 to TRBJ2-7; 13 nucleotides agree with TRBD2. CDR1 SGHAT and CDR2 FQNNGV come from the germline V gene. The J segment lost 3 bases and the V segment lost 3 bases, leaving 11 bases of the junction unmatched. The CDR3 is 18 amino acids. In DNA, the CDR3 is TGTGCCAGCAGCTTCGTACGAACCGGGACTAGCGGGATCTACGAGCAGTACTTC. Amino acid sequence: CASSFVRTGTSGIYEQYF.

V is TRBV28 and J is TRBJ1-2, with D unresolved. Germline assignment: CDR1 MDHEN and CDR2 SYDVKM. Trimming shortened V by 2 bases and J by 7 bases, and 8 bases separated the two germline ends. This CDR3 comprises 12 residues. The CDR3 DNA follows: TGTGCCAGCAGTTTAATGGGGTCTGGCTACACCTTC. It is translated as CASSLMGSGYTF.

The gene calls are TRBV6-6 and TRBJ1-1; possibly TRBD1 for D (6 bases). CDR3 length: 15 residues. V was shortened by 0 bases and J by 3 bases, with 11 bases between the two germline ends. Looked up from germline, CDR1 is MNHNY and CDR2 is SVGAGI (reference sequence). The CDR3 region is CASSYSGGRDTEAFF. In DNA form, the CDR3 reads TGTGCCAGCAGTTACTCGGGGGGCAGGGACACTGAAGCTTTCTTT.

J is TRBJ1-2 and V is TRBV7-2, with 7 bases lining up with TRBD1. The J segment lost 0 bases and the V segment lost 3 bases, leaving 7 bases of the junction unmatched. CDR1 SGHTA and CDR2 FQGNSA come from the germline V gene. This CDR3 comprises 16 residues. Written as DNA, the CDR3 is TGTGCCAGCAGCTTGCCTACCGGGACAGCTAACTATGGCTACACCTTC. As protein: CASSLPTGTANYGYTF.

The J gene is TRBJ2-7, the V gene TRBV20-1; 7 nucleotides agree with TRBD2. With V trimmed by 6 bases and J by 7 bases, 3 bases remained unmatched. Per germline, CDR1 DFQATT and CDR2 SNEGSKA (reference sequence). The CDR3 covers 10 residues. CDR3 sequence reads: CSAERGEQYF. CDR3 nucleotides: TGCAGTGCCGAGCGGGGTGAGCAGTACTTC.

This chain joins TRBV27 and TRBJ2-1; perhaps TRBD2 as D (6 bases). The CDR3 runs 10 residues. In germline, CDR1 is MNHEY, CDR2 SMNVEV (reference sequence). The ends were cut back, 6 bases at V and 9 bases at J, with 6 bases in the middle. The CDR3: CASRGGEQFF. CDR3 DNA sequence: TGTGCCAGCAGGGGGGGTGAGCAGTTCTTC.

The chain uses TRBV19 and TRBJ1-2; no clear D. CDR1 is LNHDA, CDR2 SQIVND, per germline (reference sequence). The CDR3 extends over 15 amino acids. Trimming took 7 bases from V and 1 from J, leaving 16 bases between them. CDR3 in amino acids: CASKVGNSDNYGYTF. CDR3 DNA: TGTGCCAGTAAGGTTGGGAACAGTGATAACTATGGCTACACCTTC.

This chain links TRBV7-2 with TRBJ2-1; TRBD2 matches at 8 bases. The CDR3 spans 17 residues. Germline V CDR1 and CDR2: SGHTA, FQGNSA. The V segment lost 6 bases and the J segment 7 bases; nucleotides outside the gene matches: 17. CDR3: CASSLTPGGGILNEQFF. For the CDR3, the DNA is TGTGCCAGCAGTTTAACCCCCGGGGGGGGAATTCTGAATGAGCAGTTCTTC.

This clone was detected a few times. This chain joins TRBV4-2 and TRBJ2-7, with D unresolved. The V end was cut by 1 base, the J end by 0 bases, with 4 bases between. The CDR3 has 13 amino acids. Germline-derived CDR1 and CDR2 are LGHNA and YNFKEQ. The CDR3, as DNA: TGTGCCAGCAGCCAAGTCTCCTCCTACGAGCAGTACTTC. Translation: CASSQVSSYEQYF.

The chain links TRBV5-1 to TRBJ2-2; D might be TRBD1 or TRBD2, each matching 6 bases. The CDR3 sequence is 14 residues long. The germline V and J ends were trimmed by 2 bases and 6 bases, with 11 bases remaining between them. Looked up from germline, CDR1 is SGHRS and CDR2 is YFSETQ. For the CDR3, the DNA is TGCGCCAGCAGCTTTACCGGGGGCCCCGGGGAGCTGTTTTTT. Protein sequence: CASSFTGGPGELFF.

V gene TRBV28 combines with J gene TRBJ1-6, with TRBD1 matching 8 bases. The CDR3 runs 13 residues. Losses at the gene ends were 6 bases for V and 10 bases for J; bases not matched to a gene: 5. CDR1 is MDHEN, CDR2 SYDVKM, per germline. The CDR3 sequence: CASRDRGGSPLHF. In nucleotides, the CDR3 is TGTGCCAGCAGAGACAGGGGAGGATCACCCCTCCACTTT.

The J gene is TRBJ2-1, the V gene TRBV19; D assignment may be TRBD1 or TRBD2 (6 bases each). The germline V gene has CDR1 LNHDA and CDR2 SQIVND (reference sequence). Trimming took off 1 base at V and 5 bases at J, with 15 bases between the two ends. This CDR3 is 16 amino acids long. CDR3 sequence (DNA): TGTGCCAGTAGTATAGGACCGGGGGCTGTACACAATGAGCAGTTCTTC. Its translation: CASSIGPGAVHNEQFF.

The chain employs TRBV9 and TRBJ2-3; no clear D. The CDR3 has 12 amino acids. Germline CDR1 is SGDLS and CDR2 is YYNGEE. V lost 1 base and J lost 4, with 4 bases in between. The CDR3 nucleotides are TGTGCCAGCAGCGTATATTCAGATACGCAGTATTTT. Protein sequence: CASSVYSDTQYF.

This clone appeared a single time. V and J are TRBV6-5 and TRBJ2-6; D gene uncertain. Germline CDR1 is MNHEY and CDR2 is SVGAGI. Trimming stripped 2 bases from V and 1 base from J, with 6 bases between. This CDR3 is built from 15 residues. The CDR3 loop reads CASSYIASGANVLTF. CDR3 nucleotide sequence: TGTGCCAGCAGTTACATAGCATCTGGGGCCAACGTCCTGACTTTC.

The chain uses TRBV7-3 and TRBJ2-2, with a tentative D call TRBD1 (6 bases). There are 16 residues in the CDR3. CDR1 is SGHTA, CDR2 FQGTGA, per germline. The V end was cut by 4 bases, the J end by 6 bases, with 18 bases between. The CDR3 region is CASSSRPRGLPGELFF. The CDR3 DNA reads TGTGCCAGCAGCTCCAGACCCAGGGGTTTGCCCGGGGAGCTGTTTTTT. Full variable domain (remainder filled in from reference TRBV7-3 and TRBJ2-2): GAGVSQTPSNKVTEKGKYVELRCDPISGHTALYWYRQSLGQGPEFLIYFQGTGAADDSGLPNDRFFAVRPEGSVSTLKIQRTERGDSAVYLCASSSRPRGLPGELFFGEGSRLTVL.

The V and J genes are TRBV5-1 and TRBJ2-5; 7 bases align to TRBD1. This CDR3 region has 15 residues. Germline loops: CDR1 SGHRS, CDR2 YFSETQ. The ends lost 2 bases at V and 1 base at J; junction bases unmatched: 5. The CDR3 reads CASSFGDRLQETQYF. DNA for the CDR3: TGCGCCAGCAGCTTTGGGGACAGACTCCAAGAGACCCAGTACTTC.

This rearrangement joins TRBV14 to TRBJ2-1; 8 bases align to TRBD2. Trimming removed 4 bases from V and 10 bases from J; junction bases left unmatched: 15. Germline values: CDR1 SGHDN, CDR2 FVKESK. This CDR3 spans 16 amino acids. The CDR3 region has the DNA TGTGCCAGCAGCCGGGGTCGGGAGGGCCTATTCAGGGAGCAGTTCTTC. Translated, it gives CASSRGREGLFREQFF.

J is TRBJ2-1 and V is TRBV19; 8 bases fit TRBD2. The V gene's germline CDR1 is LNHDA and CDR2 SQIVND (reference sequence). CDR3 length: 14 residues. V lost 0 bases and J lost 13; bases outside the gene matches: 8. As DNA, the CDR3 is TGTGCCAGTAGTATAGATCGGACTAGCCGCTCCCAGTTCTTC. As protein: CASSIDRTSRSQFF.

This clone was seen a handful of times. V gene TRBV19 combines with J gene TRBJ1-1, with TRBD1 as a possible D gene (6 bases). The CDR3 contains 15 residues. Germline CDR1 is LNHDA and CDR2 is SQIVND (reference sequence). The V and J ends lost 8 bases and 0 bases respectively, with 16 bases between them. The CDR3 sequence is CASERRGAVNTEAFF. The CDR3 region has the DNA TGTGCCAGTGAGCGTCGGGGGGCTGTGAACACTGAAGCTTTCTTT.

The J gene is TRBJ1-2, the V gene TRBV30; a weak D match, TRBD1 (6 bases). V was clipped by 0 bases and J by 7 bases, with 12 bases between them. Germline-derived CDR1 and CDR2 are GTSNPN and SVGIG (reference sequence). The CDR3 has 13 residues. The CDR3 sequence: CAWSVPPGVGYTF. The CDR3, as DNA: TGTGCCTGGAGTGTACCACCAGGGGTTGGCTACACCTTC.

V is TRBV11-2 and J is TRBJ2-3; perhaps TRBD1 as D (5 bases). Germline V gives CDR1 SGHAT, CDR2 FQNNGV. Deletions cut 2 bases from V and 3 bases from J, with 12 bases between. This CDR3 contains 15 residues. CDR3 sequence: CASSLTVGHTDTQYF. The CDR3 DNA sequence: TGTGCCAGCAGCTTAACGGTGGGGCATACAGATACGCAGTATTTT.

This clone was detected a few times. The chain couples TRBV25-1 to TRBJ1-5, with 10 nucleotides matching TRBD1. CDR3 length equals 15 residues. Losses at the gene ends were 4 bases for V and 7 bases for J; bases not matched to a gene: 7. Per the germline V gene, CDR1 is MGHDK and CDR2 is SYGVNS. CDR3 residues: CASSGTGGFGQPQHF. The CDR3 DNA sequence: TGTGCCAGCAGTGGGACAGGGGGGTTCGGACAGCCCCAGCATTTT.

On this clone itself: Its ends do not fully match the called genes, so a read error is possible. The chain links TRBV7-2 to TRBJ1-3; D ambiguous. The CDR3 extends over 13 amino acids. Per the germline V gene, CDR1 is SGHTA and CDR2 is FQGNSA. CDR3 nucleotides: TGTGCCAGCAGCTTAGGTTCTGGTAACACCATATATTTT. It is translated as CASSLGSGNTIYF.

This clone has a single count. The rearrangement uses TRBV27 and TRBJ2-7; 9 nucleotides agree with TRBD2. The CDR3 is 14 amino acids. With V trimmed by 3 bases and J by 6 bases, 6 bases remained unmatched. Germline V gene sequence: CDR1 MNHEY, CDR2 SMNVEV (reference sequence). The CDR3: CASSLVGLASEQYF. As DNA, the CDR3 is TGTGCCAGCAGTTTGGTGGGACTAGCAAGCGAGCAGTACTTC.

This clone appeared a single time. The chain combines TRBV3-1 (or the pseudogene TRBV3-2) with TRBJ1-1, with 11 bases aligning to TRBD1. CDR1 and CDR2 from the germline V gene are LGHDT and YNNKEL (reference sequence). J gave up 4 bases and V 4 bases, and 5 bases lay outside the gene matches. There are 15 residues in the CDR3. This chain's CDR3 is CASSPRDRGFTEAFF. CDR3 nucleotides: TGTGCCAGCAGCCCTAGGGACAGGGGGTTCACTGAAGCTTTCTTT.

The chain uses TRBV7-2 and TRBJ1-2, with a weak D call TRBD1 (5 bases). Trimming removed 3 bases from V and 8 bases from J, with 16 bases in between. The CDR3 covers 14 residues. Per germline, CDR1 SGHTA and CDR2 FQGNSA. The CDR3, as DNA: TGTGCCAGCAGCTTTCTACGTCAGACAGACGGCTACACCTTC. As protein: CASSFLRQTDGYTF.

This clone was picked up one time. The V gene is TRBV5-1, the J gene TRBJ1-5; 9 nucleotides match TRBD1. CDR3 length equals 14 residues. The J segment lost 5 bases and the V segment lost 5 bases, leaving 5 bases of the junction unmatched. Germline CDR1 SGHRS, CDR2 YFSETQ. DNA for the CDR3: TGCGCCAGCAGAAAGGACAGGGGTGATCAGCCCCAGCATTTT. It specifies CASRKDRGDQPQHF.

This clone has only a few counts. The chain uses TRBV30 and TRBJ2-1; no clear D. CDR1 and CDR2 (germline): GTSNPN, SVGIG (reference sequence). V shed 3 bases and J shed 6 bases, with 15 bases lying between them. The length of the CDR3 is 14 residues. Written as DNA, the CDR3 is TGTGCCTGGAGCCCCGCCCCAGTGGGCAATGAGCAGTTCTTC. This codes for CAWSPAPVGNEQFF.